The table lists the clone carrying this TCR beta chain with a few counts. Construction of the TCRbeta library involved unique molecular identifiers. In TCRdb, the PCR reads were re-called with MiXCR into one record per CDR3 protein. Of about 400,000 distinct CDR3 sequences listed, roughly 20% are singletons. This record belongs to a study of T-cell reconstitution after alpha-beta-depleted transplantation in children. Trimming shortened V by 1 base and J by 7 bases, and 10 bases separated the two germline ends. Germline CDR1 and CDR2: SGHTA and FQGTGA. The CDR3 spans 13 residues. The sample consisted of PBMCs from the stem cell graft donor, taken from the stem cell graft. This clonotype was obtained from a human donor who donated a stem cell graft to a child with acute myeloid leukemia. The chain has TRBV7-3 and TRBJ1-1; D gene ambiguous. The CDR3 loop reads CASSLSFKDEAFF. CDR3 nucleotides: TGTGCCAGCAGCTTAAGTTTTAAGGATGAAGCTTTCTTT.